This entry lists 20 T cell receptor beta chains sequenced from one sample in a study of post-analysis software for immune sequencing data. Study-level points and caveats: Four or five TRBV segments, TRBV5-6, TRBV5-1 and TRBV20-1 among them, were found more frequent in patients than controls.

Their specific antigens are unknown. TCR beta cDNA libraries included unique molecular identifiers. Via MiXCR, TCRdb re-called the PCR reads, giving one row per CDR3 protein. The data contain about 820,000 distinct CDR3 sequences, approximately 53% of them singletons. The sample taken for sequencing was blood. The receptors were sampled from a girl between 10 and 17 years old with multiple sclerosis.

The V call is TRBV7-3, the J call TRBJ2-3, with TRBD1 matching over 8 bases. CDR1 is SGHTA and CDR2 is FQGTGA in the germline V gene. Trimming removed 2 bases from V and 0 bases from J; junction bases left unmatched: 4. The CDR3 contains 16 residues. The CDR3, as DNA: TGTGCCAGCAGCTTATCGGACAGGGCTAGCACAGATACGCAGTATTTT. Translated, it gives CASSLSDRASTDTQYF.

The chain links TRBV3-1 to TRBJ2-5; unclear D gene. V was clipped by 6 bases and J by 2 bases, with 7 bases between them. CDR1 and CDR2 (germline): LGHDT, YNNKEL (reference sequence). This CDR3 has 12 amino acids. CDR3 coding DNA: TGTGCCAGCAGTCAGGTGCAAGAGACCCAGTACTTC. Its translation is CASSQVQETQYF.

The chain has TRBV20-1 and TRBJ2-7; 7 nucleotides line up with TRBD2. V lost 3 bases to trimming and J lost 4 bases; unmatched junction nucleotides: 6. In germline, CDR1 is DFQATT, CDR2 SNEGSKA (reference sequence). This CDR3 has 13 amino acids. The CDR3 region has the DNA TGCAGTGCTAGGGGTTGGCGGGAGTACGAGCAGTACTTC. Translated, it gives CSARGWREYEQYF.

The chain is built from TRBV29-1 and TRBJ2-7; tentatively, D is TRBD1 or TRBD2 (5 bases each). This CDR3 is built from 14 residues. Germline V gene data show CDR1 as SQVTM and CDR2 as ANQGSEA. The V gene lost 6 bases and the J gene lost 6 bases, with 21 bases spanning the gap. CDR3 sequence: CSVNSGGGSLEQYF. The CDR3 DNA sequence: TGCAGCGTAAATTCGGGTGGGGGATCACTCGAGCAGTACTTC.

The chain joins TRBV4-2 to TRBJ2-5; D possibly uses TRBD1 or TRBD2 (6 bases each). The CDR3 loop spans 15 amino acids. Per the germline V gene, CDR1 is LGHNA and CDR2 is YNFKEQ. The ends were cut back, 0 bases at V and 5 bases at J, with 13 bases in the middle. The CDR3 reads CASSQEGHGGETQYF. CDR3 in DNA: TGTGCCAGCAGCCAAGAAGGTCACGGGGGCGAGACCCAGTACTTC.

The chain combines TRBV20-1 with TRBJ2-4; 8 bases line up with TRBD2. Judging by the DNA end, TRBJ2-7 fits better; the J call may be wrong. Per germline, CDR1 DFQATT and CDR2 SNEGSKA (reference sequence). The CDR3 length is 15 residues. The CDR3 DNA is TGCAGTGCTAGAGATCTACTAGCGGAATCCTACGAGCAGTACTTC. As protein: CSARDLLAESYEQYF.

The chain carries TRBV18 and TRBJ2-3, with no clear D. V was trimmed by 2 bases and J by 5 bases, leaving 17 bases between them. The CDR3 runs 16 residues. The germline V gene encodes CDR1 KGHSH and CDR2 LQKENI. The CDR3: CASSPRVGSPRDTQYF. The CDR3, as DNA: TGTGCCAGCTCACCAAGGGTGGGCTCTCCAAGAGATACGCAGTATTTT. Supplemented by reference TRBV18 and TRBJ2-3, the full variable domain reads NAGVMQNPRHLVRRRGQEARLRCSPMKGHSHVYWYRQLPEEGLKFMVYLQKENIIDESGMPKERFSAEFPKEGPSILRIQQVVRGDSAAYFCASSPRVGSPRDTQYFGPGTRLTVL.

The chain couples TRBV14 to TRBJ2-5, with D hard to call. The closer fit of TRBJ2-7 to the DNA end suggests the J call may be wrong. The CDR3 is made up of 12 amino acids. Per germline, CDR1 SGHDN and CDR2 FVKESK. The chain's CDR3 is CASSQVPGEQYF. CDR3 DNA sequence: TGTGCCAGCAGCCAAGTCCCTGGCGAGCAGTACTTC.

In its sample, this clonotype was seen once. Here the CDR3 reads CSVVAGGPYEQFF. As DNA, the CDR3 is TGCAGCGTTGTAGCGGGGGGGCCCTATGAGCAGTTCTTC. The V call is TRBV29-1, the J call TRBJ2-1; TRBD2 aligns across 11 bases. V lost 4 bases to trimming and J lost 8 bases; unmatched junction nucleotides: 4. The CDR3 extends over 13 amino acids. Per germline, CDR1 SQVTM and CDR2 ANQGSEA.

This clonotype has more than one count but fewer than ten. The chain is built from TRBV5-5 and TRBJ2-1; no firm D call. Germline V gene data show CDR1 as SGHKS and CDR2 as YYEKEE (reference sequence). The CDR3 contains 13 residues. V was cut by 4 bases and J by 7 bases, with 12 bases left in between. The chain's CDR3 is CASSGTSLNEQFF. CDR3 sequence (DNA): TGTGCCAGCAGCGGTACTTCATTGAATGAGCAGTTCTTC.

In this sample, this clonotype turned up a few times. CDR3 nucleotides: TGTGCTAGTGGTTCGGCCGGAGGGAGCACAGATACGCAGTATTTT. This sequence encodes CASGSAGGSTDTQYF. This chain connects TRBV12-5 to TRBJ2-3; D may be TRBD2 (6 bases). The CDR3 spans 15 residues. Per the germline V gene, CDR1 is LGHNT and CDR2 is FRNRAP. The V end was cut by 4 bases, the J end by 0 bases, with 11 bases between. Looking up the rest from reference TRBV12-5 and TRBJ2-3 gives the full variable domain: DARVTQTPRHKVTEMGQEVTMRCQPILGHNTVFWYRQTMMQGLELLAYFRNRAPLDDSGMPKDRFSAEMPDATLATLKIQPSEPRDSAVYFCASGSAGGSTDTQYFGPGTRLTVL.

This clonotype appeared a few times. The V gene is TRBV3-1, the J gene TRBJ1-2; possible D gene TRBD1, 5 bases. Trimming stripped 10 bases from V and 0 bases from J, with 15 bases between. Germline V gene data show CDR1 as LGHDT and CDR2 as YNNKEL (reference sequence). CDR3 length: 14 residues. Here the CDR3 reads CATGSRGANYGYTF. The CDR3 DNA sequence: TGTGCCACAGGGAGCAGAGGGGCTAACTATGGCTACACCTTC.

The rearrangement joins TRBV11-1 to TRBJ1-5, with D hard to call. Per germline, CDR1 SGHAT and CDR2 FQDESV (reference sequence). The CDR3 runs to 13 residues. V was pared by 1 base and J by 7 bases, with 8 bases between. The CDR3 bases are TGTGCCAGCAGCTTAGGGGTGAGCCAGCCCCAGCATTTT. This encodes CASSLGVSQPQHF.

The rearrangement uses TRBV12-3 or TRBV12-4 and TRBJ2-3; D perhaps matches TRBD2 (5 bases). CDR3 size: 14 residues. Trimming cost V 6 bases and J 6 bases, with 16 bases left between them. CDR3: CASRNWTGGDTQYF. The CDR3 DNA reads TGTGCCAGCAGAAATTGGACCGGAGGTGATACGCAGTATTTT.

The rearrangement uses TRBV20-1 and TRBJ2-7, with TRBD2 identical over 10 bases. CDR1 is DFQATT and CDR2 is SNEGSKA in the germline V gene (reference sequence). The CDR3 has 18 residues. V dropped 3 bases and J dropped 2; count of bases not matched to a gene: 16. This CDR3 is CSASRISSGGAYPYEQYF. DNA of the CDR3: TGCAGTGCTAGCCGCATCTCTAGCGGGGGCGCCTACCCCTACGAGCAGTACTTC.

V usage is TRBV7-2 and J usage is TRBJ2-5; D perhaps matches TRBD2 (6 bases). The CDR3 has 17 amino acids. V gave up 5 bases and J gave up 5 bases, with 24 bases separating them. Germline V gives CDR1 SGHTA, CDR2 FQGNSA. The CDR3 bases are TGTGCCAGCAGCCGATCGATCCTTTTGGGGGGTAGGGAGACCCAGTACTTC. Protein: CASSRSILLGGRETQYF.

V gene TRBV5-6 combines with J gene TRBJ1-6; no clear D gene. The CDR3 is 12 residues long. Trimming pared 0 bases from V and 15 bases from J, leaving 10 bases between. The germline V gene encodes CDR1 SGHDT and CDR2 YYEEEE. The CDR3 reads CASSLDRVLLHF. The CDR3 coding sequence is TGTGCCAGCAGCTTGGACAGAGTTCTCCTCCACTTT.

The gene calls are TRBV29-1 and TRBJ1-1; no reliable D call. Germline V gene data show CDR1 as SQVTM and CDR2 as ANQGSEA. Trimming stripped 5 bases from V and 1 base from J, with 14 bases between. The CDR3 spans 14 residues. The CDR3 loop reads CSVCARWRNTEAFF. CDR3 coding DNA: TGCAGCGTTTGTGCCAGGTGGAGGAACACTGAAGCTTTCTTT.

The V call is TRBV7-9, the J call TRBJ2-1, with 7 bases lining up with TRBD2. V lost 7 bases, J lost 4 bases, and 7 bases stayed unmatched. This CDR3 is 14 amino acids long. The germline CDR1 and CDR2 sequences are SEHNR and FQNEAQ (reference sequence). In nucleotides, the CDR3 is TGTGCCAGCAACTTGGCGGGAGTATACAATGAGCAGTTCTTC. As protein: CASNLAGVYNEQFF.

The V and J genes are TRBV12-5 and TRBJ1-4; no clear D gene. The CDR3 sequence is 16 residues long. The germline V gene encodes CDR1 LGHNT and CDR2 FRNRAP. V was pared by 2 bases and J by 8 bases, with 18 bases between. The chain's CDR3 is CASGLPPTQGKEKLFF. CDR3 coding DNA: TGTGCTAGTGGTTTGCCCCCCACACAAGGGAAAGAAAAACTGTTTTTT. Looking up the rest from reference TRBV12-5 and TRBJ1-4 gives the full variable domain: DARVTQTPRHKVTEMGQEVTMRCQPILGHNTVFWYRQTMMQGLELLAYFRNRAPLDDSGMPKDRFSAEMPDATLATLKIQPSEPRDSAVYFCASGLPPTQGKEKLFFGSGTQLSVL.